This TCR beta chain was captured in a study of patients and donors after allogeneic stem cell transplantation. TCRdb reprocessed the RT-PCR reads via MiXCR and lists one record per CDR3 protein. The repertoire holds approximately 150,000 distinct CDR3 sequences, about 29% seen once, with roughly 3.2% in the top ten. The clonotype originates from a human donor who was either an allogeneic HSCT recipient or a stem cell or donor lymphocyte infusion donor (not recorded which). It is not recorded whose cells these are; they may come from a transplant donor. Sequencing input: blood, either unsorted or a sorted T cell fraction (not recorded which).

CDR3 residues: CSARQEDGYTF. The CDR3 region has the DNA TGCAGTGCCCGTCAGGAGGATGGCTACACCTTC. The chain combines TRBV20-1 with TRBJ1-2; D unclear. The V and J ends lost 6 bases and 6 bases respectively, with 11 bases between them. The germline gives CDR1 DFQATT, CDR2 SNEGSKA (reference sequence). CDR3 length: 11 residues.